These 25 T cell receptor beta chains were sequenced from one sample in a study of blood T cell repertoires in COVID-19. Using immunoSEQ multiplex PCR, the repertoire was profiled, and TCRdb retains in-frame clones only, with some absent. Among some 100,000 clones listed, around 90% were seen once. The specimen sequenced was peripheral blood. The receptors come from a woman aged 80 or over with active COVID-19.

The chain is built from TRBV18 and TRBJ2-1, with 9 nucleotides matching TRBD1. V was pared by 3 bases and J by 5 bases, with 5 bases of the junction left unmatched. The CDR3 is 15 residues long. Germline-derived CDR1 and CDR2 are KGHSH and LQKENI. The CDR3 loop is CASSPPTGGNNEQFF. Written as DNA, the CDR3 is TGTGCCAGCTCACCGCCGACAGGGGGTAACAATGAGCAGTTCTTC.

This sequence joins TRBV24-1 and TRBJ1-1; 11 bases are shared with TRBD1. V lost 7 bases and J lost 5; bases outside the gene matches: 2. There are 13 residues in the CDR3. The germline gives CDR1 KGHDR, CDR2 SFDVKD. The CDR3 reads CATRGTGGTEAFF. Here the CDR3 DNA reads TGTGCCACCAGAGGGACAGGGGGAACTGAAGCTTTCTTT.

The chain combines TRBV28 with TRBJ1-3; perhaps TRBD1 as D (5 bases). This CDR3 comprises 15 residues. CDR1 is MDHEN, CDR2 SYDVKM, per germline. V was shortened by 4 bases and J by 4 bases, with 14 bases between the two germline ends. CDR3 sequence: CASSSSRVGGNTIYF. CDR3 nucleotide sequence: TGTGCCAGCAGTTCTTCCAGGGTTGGGGGAAACACCATATATTTT.

This CDR3 reads CAARQAGVGELFF. Written as DNA, the CDR3 is TGTGCCGCCAGACAGGCGGGGGTCGGGGAGCTGTTTTTT. This rearrangement joins TRBV12-3 or TRBV12-4 to TRBJ2-2; D might be TRBD2 (7 bases). The CDR3 consists of 13 residues. Trimming shortened V by 11 bases and J by 7 bases, and 17 bases separated the two germline ends.

The chain is built from TRBV28 and TRBJ2-1, with a tentative D call TRBD1 (5 bases). CDR1 and CDR2 (germline): MDHEN, SYDVKM. V was trimmed by 6 bases and J by 3 bases, leaving 9 bases between them. CDR3 size: 13 residues. CDR3 sequence reads: CASRSRDYNEQFF. The CDR3 bases are TGTGCCAGCAGAAGCAGGGACTACAATGAGCAGTTCTTC.

The chain uses TRBV20-1 and TRBJ1-3; 7 positions match TRBD1. V trimming: 4 bases; J trimming: 4 bases; junction bases outside the gene matches: 7. CDR3 length: 14 residues. Germline V lookup: CDR1 DFQATT, CDR2 SNEGSKA (reference sequence). CDR3 amino acids: CSATEGALGNTIYF. The CDR3 DNA follows: TGCAGTGCTACTGAGGGGGCCCTAGGAAACACCATATATTTT.

This clone was detected once. This chain connects TRBV9 to TRBJ2-3; D is uncertain. Germline-derived CDR1 and CDR2 are SGDLS and YYNGEE. This CDR3 comprises 12 residues. V dropped 1 base and J dropped 8 bases, with 8 bases sitting between them. The chain's CDR3 is CASSVNSGTQYF. The DNA for the CDR3 is TGTGCCAGCAGCGTAAATTCCGGTACGCAGTATTTT.

About this clone itself: This sample includes further DNA sequences coding for the same CDR3. J is TRBJ2-5 and V is TRBV10-3; D remains unclear. Between the trimmed V and J ends, which lost 3 bases and 2 bases, there was a span of 4 bases. CDR1 is ENHRY, CDR2 SYGVKD, per germline. The CDR3 has 12 amino acids. CDR3: CAISDRQETQYF. CDR3 nucleotide sequence: TGTGCCATCAGTGACCGGCAAGAGACCCAGTACTTC.

This clone has just one count. This chain links TRBV19 with TRBJ2-7; D remains unclear. Trimming cost V 6 bases and J 6 bases, with 18 bases left between them. Germline values: CDR1 LNHDA, CDR2 SQIVND (reference sequence). The CDR3 runs 14 residues. The CDR3 coding sequence is TGTGCCAGTAGACGAGCCTCCTCCTCCCTCGAGCAGTACTTC. It encodes CASRRASSSLEQYF.

V is TRBV6-4 and J is TRBJ2-1; 9 bases line up with TRBD2. Germline V lookup: CDR1 MRHNA, CDR2 SNTAGT. The CDR3 totals 14 residues. Trimming took 4 bases from V and 3 from J; bases not matched to a gene: 1. CDR3 loop: CASSGLADYNEQFF. Here the CDR3 DNA reads TGTGCCAGCAGTGGACTAGCGGACTACAATGAGCAGTTCTTC.

This sequence joins TRBV15 and TRBJ1-2; D remains unclear. CDR1 is LNHNV, CDR2 YYDKDF, per germline (reference sequence). V lost 0 bases and J lost 8, with 10 bases in between. This CDR3 contains 13 residues. CDR3 in DNA: TGTGCCACCAGCAGAGAATTGGACTGGGGCTACACCTTC. Amino acids: CATSRELDWGYTF. The full variable domain, rest sourced from reference TRBV15 and TRBJ1-2, is DAMVIQNPRYQVTQFGKPVTLSCSQTLNHNVMYWYQQKSSQAPKLLFHYYDKDFNNEADTPDNFQSRRPNTSFCFLDIRSPGLGDTAMYLCATSRELDWGYTFGSGTRLTVV.

This clone appeared once. The chain links TRBV5-4 to TRBJ1-1; D possibly corresponds to TRBD1 (5 bases). V lost 0 bases and J 3 bases, leaving 6 bases between the germline ends. CDR3 length: 13 residues. CDR1 is SGHNT, CDR2 YYREEE, per germline (reference sequence). Written as DNA, the CDR3 is TGTGCCAGCAGCTTGGACAGGCACACTGAAGCTTTCTTT. This translates into CASSLDRHTEAFF.

CDR3 sequence reads: CASSMGDSLTDTQYF. Here the CDR3 DNA reads TGTGCCAGTAGTATGGGGGACAGTCTCACAGATACGCAGTATTTT. The chain employs TRBV19 and TRBJ2-3; TRBD1 aligns across 7 bases. The CDR3 is 15 amino acids. CDR1 is LNHDA and CDR2 is SQIVND in the germline V gene (reference sequence). Trimming removed 3 bases from V and 2 bases from J; junction bases left unmatched: 5.

The table lists this clone with a few counts. This chain links TRBV27 with TRBJ2-7; 13 nucleotides agree with TRBD2. The CDR3 is 15 residues long. Germline V gene sequence: CDR1 MNHEY, CDR2 SMNVEV (reference sequence). The V segment lost 5 bases and the J segment 5 bases; nucleotides outside the gene matches: 6. The CDR3 DNA reads TGTGCCAGCAGTCCCTCGACTAGCGGGAGGCACGAGCAGTACTTC. Amino acid sequence: CASSPSTSGRHEQYF.

V is TRBV28 and J is TRBJ1-3; no firm D call. Trimming took 5 bases from V and 4 from J, leaving 12 bases between them. The germline V gene has CDR1 MDHEN and CDR2 SYDVKM. The CDR3 covers 14 residues. Here the CDR3 reads CASSPPTGGNTIYF. DNA for the CDR3: TGTGCCAGCAGTCCCCCGACGGGGGGAAACACCATATATTTT.

The chain carries TRBV7-9 and TRBJ2-5; D remains unclear. CDR1 and CDR2 from the germline V gene are SEHNR and FQNEAQ (reference sequence). The CDR3 totals 13 residues. The V end was cut by 6 bases, the J end by 5 bases, with 13 bases between. CDR3 sequence (DNA): TGTGCCAGCAGACTCGCTGCTTGGGAGACCCAGTACTTC. Its protein is CASRLAAWETQYF.

Written as DNA, the CDR3 is TGTGCCAGCACCCTAGGAGGCCAGGAGCAGTACTTC. It translates to CASTLGGQEQYF. The V call is TRBV28, the J call TRBJ2-7; D perhaps matches TRBD2 (5 bases). Looked up from germline, CDR1 is MDHEN and CDR2 is SYDVKM. The V end was cut by 7 bases, the J end by 7 bases, with 14 bases between. This CDR3 is 12 amino acids long.

The rearrangement joins TRBV7-8 to TRBJ1-2; TRBD1 might be the D (6 bases). This CDR3 contains 15 residues. Germline assignment: CDR1 SGHVS and CDR2 FQNEAQ. V lost 1 base, J lost 4 bases, and 13 bases lay in between. The CDR3 is CASSLVKGEIYGYTF. The CDR3 nucleotides are TGTGCCAGCAGCTTAGTGAAGGGGGAGATCTATGGCTACACCTTC. Complete variable domain (other parts from reference TRBV7-8 and TRBJ1-2): GAGVSQSPRYKVAKRGQDVALRCDPISGHVSLFWYQQALGQGPEFLTYFQNEAQLDKSGLPSDRFFAERPEGSVSTLKIQRTQQEDSAVYLCASSLVKGEIYGYTFGSGTRLTVV.

The V call is TRBV11-1, the J call TRBJ2-4; D may be TRBD2 (6 bases). CDR1 and CDR2 from the germline V gene are SGHAT and FQDESV (reference sequence). The V gene lost 5 bases and the J gene lost 5 bases, with 16 bases spanning the gap. CDR3 size: 15 residues. The CDR3, as DNA: TGTGCCAGCAGCCCGCGGGGACGGGGTGAAAACATTCAGTACTTC. It encodes CASSPRGRGENIQYF.

This clone was counted ten times or more. The rearrangement links TRBV30 to TRBJ2-7; D is perhaps TRBD2 (6 bases). This CDR3 contains 14 residues. V lost 2 bases and J lost 0, with 11 bases in between. In germline, CDR1 is GTSNPN, CDR2 SVGIG (reference sequence). The CDR3 sequence: CAWSFGGPSYEQYF. DNA for the CDR3: TGTGCCTGGAGTTTCGGGGGTCCCTCCTACGAGCAGTACTTC.

The gene calls are TRBV28 and TRBJ2-2; 10 bases agree with TRBD2. V lost 5 bases, J lost 7 bases, and 7 bases stayed unmatched. CDR1 MDHEN and CDR2 SYDVKM come from the germline V gene. This CDR3 region has 15 residues. For the CDR3, the DNA is TGTGCCAGCAGTCCCCTAGCGGGAGCGGACGGGGAGCTGTTTTTT. It is translated as CASSPLAGADGELFF.

V is TRBV9 and J is TRBJ2-3; D is possibly TRBD2 (5 bases). The CDR3 is 17 amino acids. Trimming took off 4 bases at V and 4 bases at J, with 22 bases between the two ends. In germline, CDR1 is SGDLS, CDR2 YYNGEE. CDR3 amino acids: CASSSRGGRGPPDTQYF. CDR3 bases: TGTGCCAGCAGCTCCCGAGGTGGGCGCGGGCCCCCAGATACGCAGTATTTT.

The chain carries TRBV21-1 and TRBJ1-5; the table gives TRBD1 as D, unverified against the DNA. TRBV21-1 corresponds to a pseudogene. This CDR3 is built from 14 residues. As DNA, the CDR3 is TGTGCCAGCAGCGACGGACAGGGGAATCAGCCCCAGCATTTT. Its protein product is CASSDGQGNQPQHF.

The chain employs TRBV7-2 and TRBJ1-6, with TRBD1 identical over 10 bases. The V segment lost 1 base and the J segment 10 bases; nucleotides outside the gene matches: 4. The CDR3 consists of 15 residues. Per the germline V gene, CDR1 is SGHTA and CDR2 is FQGNSA. Here the CDR3 reads CASSLGGTGVSPLHF. CDR3 nucleotide sequence: TGTGCCAGCAGCTTAGGGGGGACAGGGGTATCACCCCTCCACTTT.

The rearrangement links TRBV5-4 to TRBJ2-7; D might be TRBD1 (5 bases). The V and J ends lost 1 base and 2 bases respectively, with 13 bases between them. This CDR3 has 15 amino acids. Germline CDR1 SGHNT, CDR2 YYREEE (reference sequence). CDR3 coding DNA: TGTGCCAGCAGCTTGCAGCAGGGAAGGACCTACGAGCAGTACTTC. This translates into CASSLQQGRTYEQYF.